This T cell receptor (beta chain) was observed in a study of T cell responses to AZD1222 COVID-19 vaccine. Overall study results and limits: Among those given AZD1222, only five or six were seropositive at baseline. Donors were largely white British and mainly female; clonal diversity was possibly underestimated.

As to this clone: Its specificity is unknown.

Pooled in the analysis were second doses at about 4 or about 12 weeks. CDR1 is LGHDT and CDR2 is YNNKEL in the germline V gene (reference sequence). This CDR3 is 12 amino acids long. Trimming at V came to 6 bases and at J to 11 bases, leaving 7 bases not matched to a gene. The repertoire was sequenced with immunoSEQ multiplex PCR; TCRdb's copy has only in-frame clones and lacks some. The table has about 84,000 clones, around 90% seen once. The sample here was peripheral blood, taken 28 days after the second AZD1222 dose. This receptor was taken from an adult who received the AZD1222 COVID-19 vaccine. The rearrangement joins TRBV3-1 (or the pseudogene TRBV3-2) to TRBJ1-1, with 9 bases matching TRBD1. CDR3 DNA: TGTGCCAGCAGAGGACAGGGGACGTATGCTTTCTTT. Protein: CASRGQGTYAFF.